This T cell receptor (beta chain) is from a study of CD8+ T cells in alopecia areata. CDR3 size: 15 residues. Germline V gene data show CDR1 as LNHNV and CDR2 as YYDKDF (reference sequence). Trimming took 8 bases from V and 6 from J, leaving 19 bases between them. Isolated RNA was reverse transcribed into cDNA used as the sequencing template. The data were produced by immunoSEQ multiplex PCR, yet TCRdb's version contains in-frame clones alone and is incomplete. The table shows hundreds of thousands of clones, with around two fifths occurring only once. As to treatment: oral pan-JAK inhibitor, 5-10 mg twice daily.

The material was CD4+ T cells sorted from blood, obtained at approximately week 31, from a patient treated with tofacitinib. The TCR originated in a human donor with alopecia areata. The rearrangement uses TRBV15 and TRBJ2-2; D possibly uses TRBD1 or TRBD2 (5 bases each). CDR3 in DNA: TGTGCCACCGCCACTCGGGGCGCACTGGCCGGGGAGCTGTTTTTT. Amino acid sequence: CATATRGALAGELFF.